What follows are 26 T cell receptor beta chains derived from one specimen sequenced in a study of shared clonotypes between healthy human individuals. Sequencing was performed with immunoSEQ multiplex PCR; in TCRdb, only in-frame clones are kept and a portion is missing. The sample records about 2 million clones, approximately 95% being singletons. The sequencing input was naive CD4+ T cells sorted from blood. Stated subset: CD45RA+ positively selected. The receptors here all came from a man between 18 and 29 years old in good health.

The chain employs TRBV4-3 and TRBJ2-5; a weak D match, TRBD1 (6 bases). V was shortened by 4 bases and J by 3 bases, with 18 bases between the two germline ends. Looked up from germline, CDR1 is LGHNA and CDR2 is YSLEER. The length of the CDR3 is 16 residues. The CDR3 region has the DNA TGCGCCAGCAGCCCAGCACAGGGCGTGAACGAAGAGACCCAGTACTTC. It translates to CASSPAQGVNEETQYF.

The chain carries TRBV6-5 and TRBJ1-6; D remains ambiguous. Germline CDR1 and CDR2: MNHEY and SVGAGI. This CDR3 comprises 15 residues. V dropped 2 bases and J dropped 7 bases, with 12 bases sitting between them. This CDR3 is CASSYTTPTNSPLHF. The CDR3 DNA reads as TGTGCCAGCAGTTACACCACCCCGACCAATTCACCCCTCCACTTT.

This rearrangement joins TRBV2 to TRBJ1-5, with a tentative D call TRBD1 (6 bases). This CDR3 is 14 amino acids long. Trimming took off 4 bases at V and 7 bases at J, with 14 bases between the two ends. Germline lookup yields CDR1 SNHLY and CDR2 FYNNEI. CDR3 nucleotides: TGTGCCAGCAGTGCATACAGGGCTGGCCAGCCCCAGCATTTT. It translates to CASSAYRAGQPQHF.

With regard to this clone: Other DNA sequences in this sample translate to the same CDR3. The chain employs TRBV6-1 and TRBJ2-7; the match to TRBD2 covers 7 bases. CDR1 and CDR2 from the germline V gene are MNHNS and SASEGT. V was clipped by 1 base and J by 0 bases; unmatched bases: 3. The CDR3 is 15 residues long. CDR3 coding DNA: TGTGCCAGCAGTGAAGGGCTAGCGGCCTCCTACGAGCAGTACTTC. It encodes CASSEGLAASYEQYF.

The rearrangement uses TRBV20-1 and TRBJ2-1; no definite D call. The CDR3 is made up of 10 amino acids. Germline values: CDR1 DFQATT, CDR2 SNEGSKA (reference sequence). V was clipped by 3 bases and J by 10 bases, with 7 bases between them. CDR3 bases: TGCAGTGCTAGTGACGGGGAGCAGTTCTTC. Its translation: CSASDGEQFF.

This clone appeared a single time. The chain couples TRBV7-8 to TRBJ2-1, with 8 bases matching TRBD1. CDR3 length: 14 amino acids. After removal of 6 bases from V and 8 bases from J, the junction contained 9 bases not matched to a gene. Germline V gene data show CDR1 as SGHVS and CDR2 as FQNEAQ. The chain's CDR3 is CASSPSDRVYEQFF. In nucleotides, the CDR3 is TGTGCCAGCAGTCCCTCGGACAGGGTCTATGAGCAGTTCTTC.

The chain joins TRBV5-4 to TRBJ2-5, with a weak D call TRBD1 (5 bases). V lost 2 bases to trimming and J lost 4 bases, with 12 bases between them. CDR1 SGHNT and CDR2 YYREEE come from the germline V gene (reference sequence). The CDR3 is 14 residues long. CDR3 sequence (DNA): TGTGCCAGCAGCTTCGACACCCAGGGAGAGACCCAGTACTTC. Its protein product is CASSFDTQGETQYF.

As concerns this clone: Additional DNA sequences in this sample encode the identical CDR3. The genes are TRBV7-8 and TRBJ1-4; D unresolved. Germline V gene lookup returns CDR1 SGHVS and CDR2 FQNEAQ. The CDR3 runs 13 residues. V lost 1 base, J lost 8 bases, and 8 bases lay in between. CDR3 bases: TGTGCCAGCAGCTTAGGAGGAGGAGAAAAACTGTTTTTT. Its translation: CASSLGGGEKLFF.

The table lists this clone with a count of one. The V and J genes are TRBV7-9 and TRBJ1-6; tentatively, D is TRBD1 (5 bases). Trimming cost V 5 bases and J 0 bases, with 14 bases left between them. This CDR3 region has 17 residues. Germline loops: CDR1 SEHNR, CDR2 FQNEAQ (reference sequence). The CDR3 nucleotides are TGTGCCAGCAGCCCCCGACAGACTAGCTCCTATAATTCACCCCTCCACTTT. Translating gives CASSPRQTSSYNSPLHF.

The chain employs TRBV7-8 and TRBJ2-7, with D perhaps TRBD1 or TRBD2 (6 bases each). The germline V gene encodes CDR1 SGHVS and CDR2 FQNEAQ. CDR3 length: 15 amino acids. V gave up 1 base and J gave up 2 bases, with 12 bases separating them. The CDR3 loop reads CASSLVGGPTYEQYF. The CDR3 DNA is TGTGCCAGCAGCTTAGTGGGGGGCCCCACCTACGAGCAGTACTTC.

This clone was recorded only once. This chain connects TRBV2 to TRBJ2-7; the D gene is possibly TRBD2 (6 bases). The CDR3 runs 16 residues. Deletions cut 4 bases from V and 1 base from J, with 17 bases between. Germline V gene lookup returns CDR1 SNHLY and CDR2 FYNNEI. Here the CDR3 DNA reads TGTGCCAGCAGTGGCCGGGGAGCGGGTGCTTCCTACGAGCAGTACTTC. It translates to CASSGRGAGASYEQYF.

To note about this clone: The same CDR3 can be traced to other DNA sequences in this sample. V usage is TRBV7-9 and J usage is TRBJ1-1; 10 nucleotides line up with TRBD1. Germline V gene data show CDR1 as SEHNR and CDR2 as FQNEAQ (reference sequence). The CDR3 covers 14 residues. Germline trimming cut 4 bases from V and 2 bases from J; bases unmatched to any gene: 1. The CDR3 DNA reads as TGTGCCAGCAGCTCGACAGGGGGCAACACTGAAGCTTTCTTT. Translating it yields CASSSTGGNTEAFF.

V gene TRBV5-1 combines with J gene TRBJ2-1, with 12 nucleotides matching TRBD2. Unmatched junction bases numbered 11, after V lost 4 bases and J lost 6 bases. The CDR3 is made up of 17 amino acids. Germline CDR1 SGHRS, CDR2 YFSETQ. The CDR3 spells CASSTDLLAGGPNEQFF. In nucleotides, the CDR3 is TGCGCCAGCAGCACTGACCTTCTAGCGGGAGGGCCCAATGAGCAGTTCTTC.

V gene TRBV4-1 combines with J gene TRBJ2-1; 9 bases match TRBD2. Trimming at V came to 3 bases and at J to 6 bases, leaving 6 bases not matched to a gene. Germline lookup yields CDR1 MGHRA and CDR2 YSYEKL. The CDR3 length is 15 residues. The CDR3 here is CASSQIAGALNEQFF. The CDR3 bases are TGCGCCAGCAGCCAGATAGCGGGAGCTCTCAATGAGCAGTTCTTC.

The V and J genes are TRBV5-1 and TRBJ2-7; D is unclear. The CDR3 sequence is 11 residues long. Deletions cut 0 bases from V and 5 bases from J, with 3 bases between. Looked up from germline, CDR1 is SGHRS and CDR2 is YFSETQ. CDR3 protein: CASSLAHEQYF. DNA of the CDR3: TGCGCCAGCAGCTTGGCGCACGAGCAGTACTTC.

The chain recombines TRBV6-1 with TRBJ1-1, with 11 bases identical to TRBD1. From germline, CDR1 is MNHNS and CDR2 SASEGT. This CDR3 spans 16 amino acids. After removal of 0 bases from V and 4 bases from J, the junction contained 4 bases not matched to a gene. The CDR3 DNA reads as TGTGCCAGCAGTGAAGCGGACAGGGGGCAAGGCACTGAAGCTTTCTTT. It yields the protein CASSEADRGQGTEAFF.

This clone was observed a few times. The genes are TRBV7-6 and TRBJ1-1; D gene ambiguous. The CDR3 sequence is 14 residues long. The V gene lost 1 base and the J gene lost 0 bases, with 6 bases spanning the gap. Germline-derived CDR1 and CDR2 are SGHVS and FNYEAQ. The CDR3 bases are TGTGCCAGCAGCTTAGACCCGGTGAACACTGAAGCTTTCTTT. Encoded protein: CASSLDPVNTEAFF.

The rearrangement links TRBV9 to TRBJ2-7; either TRBD1 or TRBD2 may supply D (6 bases each). CDR3 length equals 15 residues. Trimming took off 0 bases at V and 4 bases at J, with 14 bases between the two ends. The germline V gene has CDR1 SGDLS and CDR2 YYNGEE. Written as DNA, the CDR3 is TGTGCCAGCAGCGTAGCCGGGGGCGGTAGATACGAGCAGTACTTC. This gives the protein CASSVAGGGRYEQYF.

The chain couples TRBV29-1 to TRBJ1-2; a weak D match, TRBD1 (5 bases). The CDR3 extends over 12 amino acids. Germline V gives CDR1 SQVTM, CDR2 ANQGSEA. Trimming left V 2 bases short and J 4 bases short, with 8 bases between. CDR3: CSVERGTYGYTF. The CDR3 DNA is TGCAGCGTTGAAAGGGGTACCTATGGCTACACCTTC.

The chain recombines TRBV19 with TRBJ1-5; D is perhaps TRBD1 (6 bases). This CDR3 contains 13 residues. Germline V gene data show CDR1 as LNHDA and CDR2 as SQIVND (reference sequence). V was cut by 7 bases and J by 7 bases, with 14 bases left in between. The chain's CDR3 is CASTLGGYQPQHF. The CDR3 bases are TGTGCCAGTACCCTAGGGGGTTACCAGCCCCAGCATTTT.

The chain has TRBV27 and TRBJ1-5; D is possibly TRBD1 (5 bases). Germline CDR1 is MNHEY and CDR2 is SMNVEV (reference sequence). This CDR3 region has 16 residues. V dropped 6 bases and J dropped 0 bases, with 15 bases sitting between them. The CDR3 protein is CASRDIAGNSNQPQHF. CDR3 DNA sequence: TGTGCCAGCAGGGACATCGCAGGTAATAGCAATCAGCCCCAGCATTTT.

Worth noting for this clone: Other DNA sequences in the same sample also yield this CDR3. This chain connects TRBV5-1 to TRBJ2-7; D possibly corresponds to TRBD2 (5 bases). Germline lookup yields CDR1 SGHRS and CDR2 YFSETQ. The CDR3 loop spans 11 amino acids. The V gene lost 5 bases and the J gene lost 3 bases, with 6 bases spanning the gap. DNA of the CDR3: TGCGCCAGCAGTACTAGCTACGAGCAGTACTTC. It yields the protein CASSTSYEQYF.

The table lists this clone with a count of one. The chain joins TRBV2 to TRBJ1-6, with 9 positions matching TRBD1. The CDR3 loop spans 15 amino acids. V gave up 8 bases and J gave up 4 bases; unmatched junction bases: 6. CDR1 is SNHLY, CDR2 FYNNEI, per germline. The CDR3 here is CASRAGTGYNSPLHF. The DNA of the CDR3 is TGTGCCAGCCGCGCTGGGACAGGGTATAATTCACCCCTCCACTTT.

As for this clone: Other DNA sequences in this sample translate to the same CDR3. The genes are TRBV18 and TRBJ2-5; D unresolved. Trimming shortened V by 3 bases and J by 3 bases, and 8 bases separated the two germline ends. CDR3 size: 13 residues. Per the germline V gene, CDR1 is KGHSH and CDR2 is LQKENI. The DNA of the CDR3 is TGTGCCAGCTCACCGGGTAGTAAAGAGACCCAGTACTTC. Protein product: CASSPGSKETQYF.

The chain couples TRBV4-1 to TRBJ2-5; TRBD2 agrees at 8 bases. The trim removed 1 base at V and 1 base at J, leaving 2 bases unmatched. Germline loops: CDR1 MGHRA, CDR2 YSYEKL. The CDR3 has 15 amino acids. The CDR3 reads CASSQGGTSQETQYF. CDR3 bases: TGCGCCAGCAGCCAAGGTGGGACTAGCCAAGAGACCCAGTACTTC.

The chain links TRBV7-2 to TRBJ2-7; D might be TRBD1 (6 bases). Germline CDR1 is SGHTA and CDR2 is FQGNSA. The CDR3 runs to 16 residues. V was cut by 4 bases and J by 0 bases, with 16 bases left in between. The DNA for the CDR3 is TGTGCCAGCAGCTCAGTTGAGTTGACAGGCTCCTACGAGCAGTACTTC. Translation: CASSSVELTGSYEQYF.